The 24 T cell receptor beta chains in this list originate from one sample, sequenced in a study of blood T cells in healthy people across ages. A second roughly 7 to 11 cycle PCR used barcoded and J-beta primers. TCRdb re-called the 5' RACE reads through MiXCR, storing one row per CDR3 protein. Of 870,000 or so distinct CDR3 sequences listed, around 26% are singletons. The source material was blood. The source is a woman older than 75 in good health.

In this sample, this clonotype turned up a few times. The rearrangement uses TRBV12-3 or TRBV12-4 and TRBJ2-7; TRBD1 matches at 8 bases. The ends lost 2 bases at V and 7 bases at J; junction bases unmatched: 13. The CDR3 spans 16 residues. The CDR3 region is CASSLYGQGKVLEQYF. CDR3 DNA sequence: TGTGCCAGCAGTTTATACGGACAGGGTAAGGTTCTTGAGCAGTACTTC.

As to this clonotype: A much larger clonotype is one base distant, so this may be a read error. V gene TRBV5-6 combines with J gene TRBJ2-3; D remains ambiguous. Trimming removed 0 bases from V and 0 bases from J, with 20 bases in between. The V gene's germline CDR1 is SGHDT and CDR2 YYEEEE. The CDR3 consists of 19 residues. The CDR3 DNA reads TGTGCCAGCAGCTTGGACGGAGTACCCATTCTGCCTAGCACAGATACGCAGTATTTT. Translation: CASSLDGVPILPSTDTQYF. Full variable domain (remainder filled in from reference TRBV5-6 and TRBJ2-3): DAGVTQSPTHLIKTRGQQVTLRCSPKSGHDTVSWYQQALGQGPQFIFQYYEEEERQRGNFPDRFSGHQFPNYSSELNVNALLLGDSALYLCASSLDGVPILPSTDTQYFGPGTRLTVL.

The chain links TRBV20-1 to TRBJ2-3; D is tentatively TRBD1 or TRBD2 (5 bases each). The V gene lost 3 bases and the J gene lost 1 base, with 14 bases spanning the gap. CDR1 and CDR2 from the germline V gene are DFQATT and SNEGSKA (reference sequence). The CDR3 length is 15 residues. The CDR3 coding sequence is TGCAGTGCTAGTCGCGGACTGGGACGCACAGATACGCAGTATTTT. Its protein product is CSASRGLGRTDTQYF.

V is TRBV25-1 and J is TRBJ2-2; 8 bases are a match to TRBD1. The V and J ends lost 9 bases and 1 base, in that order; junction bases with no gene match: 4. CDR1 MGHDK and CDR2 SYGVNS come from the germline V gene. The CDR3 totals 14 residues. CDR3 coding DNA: TGTGCCAGTGCCGGGACAGGGAACACCGGGGAGCTGTTTTTT. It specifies CASAGTGNTGELFF.

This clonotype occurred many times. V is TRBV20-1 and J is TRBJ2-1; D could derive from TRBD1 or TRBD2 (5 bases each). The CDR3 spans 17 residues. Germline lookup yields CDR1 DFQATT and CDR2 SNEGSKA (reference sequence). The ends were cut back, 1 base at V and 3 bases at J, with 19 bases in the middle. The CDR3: CSARGVRGPPSYNEQFF. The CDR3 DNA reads TGCAGTGCTAGAGGGGTAAGGGGACCCCCCAGCTACAATGAGCAGTTCTTC.

For the CDR3, the DNA is TGCAGCGTTGAAGGGGCTAGCGGGGGGGTAAGCTCCTACAATGAGCAGTTCTTC. Protein product: CSVEGASGGVSSYNEQFF. The chain recombines TRBV29-1 with TRBJ2-1; 12 bases are shared with TRBD2. This CDR3 comprises 18 residues. The V gene end was trimmed by 1 base and the J gene end by 0 bases; junction bases not matched to a gene: 7. CDR1 and CDR2 (germline): SQVTM, ANQGSEA.

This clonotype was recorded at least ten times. The CDR3 sequence: CASSQSIGANVLTF. DNA of the CDR3: TGTGCCAGCTCACAGTCCATCGGGGCCAACGTCCTGACTTTC. V is TRBV7-9 and J is TRBJ2-6; D is unresolved. The germline gives CDR1 SEHNR, CDR2 FQNEAQ (reference sequence). CDR3 length equals 14 residues. Trimming took 8 bases from V and 4 from J, leaving 12 bases between them.

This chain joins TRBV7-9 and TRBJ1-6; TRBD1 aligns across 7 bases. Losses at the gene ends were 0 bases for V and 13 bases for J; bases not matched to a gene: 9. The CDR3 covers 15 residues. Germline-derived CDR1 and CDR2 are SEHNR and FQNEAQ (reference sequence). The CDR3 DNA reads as TGTGCCAGCAGCTTAGCAACTGGGGCAGGGGGTCCCCTCCACTTT. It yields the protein CASSLATGAGGPLHF. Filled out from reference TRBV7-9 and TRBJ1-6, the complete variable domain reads DTGVSQNPRHKITKRGQNVTFRCDPISEHNRLYWYRQTLGQGPEFLTYFQNEAQLEKSRLLSDRFSAERPKGSFSTLEIQRTEQGDSAMYLCASSLATGAGGPLHFGNGTRLTVT.

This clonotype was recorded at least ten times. The CDR3: CASSGDSYNEQFF. In DNA form, the CDR3 reads TGTGCCAGCAGTGGGGACAGTTACAATGAGCAGTTCTTC. This chain links TRBV2 with TRBJ2-1, with 7 bases identical to TRBD1. J was trimmed by 4 bases and V by 4 bases; bases with no gene match: 1. The CDR3 sequence is 13 residues long. Germline V CDR1 and CDR2: SNHLY, FYNNEI.

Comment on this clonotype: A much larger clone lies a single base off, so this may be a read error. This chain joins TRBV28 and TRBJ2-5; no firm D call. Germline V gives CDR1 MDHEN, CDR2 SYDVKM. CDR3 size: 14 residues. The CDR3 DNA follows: TGTACCAGCAGTTTACCCCGGACCATCGAGACCCAGTACTTC. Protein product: CTSSLPRTIETQYF.

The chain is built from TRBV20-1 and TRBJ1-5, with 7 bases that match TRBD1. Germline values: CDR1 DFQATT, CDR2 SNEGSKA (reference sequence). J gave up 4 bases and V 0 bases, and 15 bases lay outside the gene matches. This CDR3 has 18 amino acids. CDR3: CSARDPARGGNSNQPQHF. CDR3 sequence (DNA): TGCAGTGCTAGAGATCCCGCCAGGGGGGGTAATAGTAATCAGCCCCAGCATTTT.

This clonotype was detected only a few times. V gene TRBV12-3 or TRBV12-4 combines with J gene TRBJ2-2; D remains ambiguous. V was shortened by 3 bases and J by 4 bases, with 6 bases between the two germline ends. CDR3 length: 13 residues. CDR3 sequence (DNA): TGTGCCAGCAGTTTGGGGATCACCGGGGAGCTGTTTTTT. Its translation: CASSLGITGELFF.

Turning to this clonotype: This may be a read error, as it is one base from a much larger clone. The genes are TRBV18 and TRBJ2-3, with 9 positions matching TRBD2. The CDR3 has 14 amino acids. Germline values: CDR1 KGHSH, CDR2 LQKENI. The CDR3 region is CASSPGLAPDTRYF. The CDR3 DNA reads TGTGCCAGCTCACCAGGACTAGCGCCAGATACGCGGTATTTT.

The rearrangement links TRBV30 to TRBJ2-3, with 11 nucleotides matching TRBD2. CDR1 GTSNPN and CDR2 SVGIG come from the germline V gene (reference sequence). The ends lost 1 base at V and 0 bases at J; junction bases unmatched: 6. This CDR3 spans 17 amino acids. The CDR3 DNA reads TGTGCCTGGAGTGGGCTAGCGGGGGGAATCAGCACAGATACGCAGTATTTT. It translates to CAWSGLAGGISTDTQYF.

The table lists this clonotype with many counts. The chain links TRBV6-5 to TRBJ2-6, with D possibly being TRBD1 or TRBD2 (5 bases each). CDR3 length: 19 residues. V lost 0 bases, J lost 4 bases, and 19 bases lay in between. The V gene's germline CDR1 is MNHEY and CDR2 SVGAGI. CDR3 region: CASSYSPGTTQAGANVLTF. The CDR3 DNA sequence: TGTGCCAGCAGTTACTCTCCAGGGACGACTCAGGCCGGGGCCAACGTCCTGACTTTC.

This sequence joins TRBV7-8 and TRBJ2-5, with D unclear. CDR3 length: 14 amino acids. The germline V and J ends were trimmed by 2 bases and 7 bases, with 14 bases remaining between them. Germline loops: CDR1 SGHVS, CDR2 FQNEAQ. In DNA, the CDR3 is TGTGCCAGCAGCTTACGAGGTGATATCGGGACCCAGTACTTC. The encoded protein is CASSLRGDIGTQYF.

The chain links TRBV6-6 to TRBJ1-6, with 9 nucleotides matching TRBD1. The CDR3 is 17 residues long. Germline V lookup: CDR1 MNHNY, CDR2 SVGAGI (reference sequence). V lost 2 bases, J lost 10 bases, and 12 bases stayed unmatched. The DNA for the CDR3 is TGTGCCAGCAGTTACGCGGACAGGGGTAGAGGAGGGTCACCCCTCCACTTT. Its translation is CASSYADRGRGGSPLHF.

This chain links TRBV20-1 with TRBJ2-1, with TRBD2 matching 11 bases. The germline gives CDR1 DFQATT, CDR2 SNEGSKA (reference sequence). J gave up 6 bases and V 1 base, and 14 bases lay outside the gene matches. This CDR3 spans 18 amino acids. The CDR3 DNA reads TGCAGTGCTAGAGGGGGCACCCAGACTAGCGGGGCCCGCAATGAGCAGTTCTTC. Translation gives CSARGGTQTSGARNEQFF.

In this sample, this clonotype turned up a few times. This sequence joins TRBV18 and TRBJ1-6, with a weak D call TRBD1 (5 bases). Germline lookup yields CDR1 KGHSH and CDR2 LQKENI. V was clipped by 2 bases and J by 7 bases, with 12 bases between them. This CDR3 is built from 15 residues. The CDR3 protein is CASSPKSGANSPLHF. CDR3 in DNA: TGTGCCAGCTCACCAAAGAGCGGGGCCAATTCACCCCTCCACTTT.

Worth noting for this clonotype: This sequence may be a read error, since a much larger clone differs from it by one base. The CDR3 loop is CASSLPPSSNEQYF. The DNA for the CDR3 is TGTGCCAGCAGCTTACCGCCTTCGAGCAATGAGCAGTACTTC. V is TRBV11-2 and J is TRBJ2-5; no firm D call. Trimming took off 2 bases at V and 11 bases at J, with 18 bases between the two ends. Germline-derived CDR1 and CDR2 are SGHAT and FQNNGV. CDR3 length equals 14 residues.

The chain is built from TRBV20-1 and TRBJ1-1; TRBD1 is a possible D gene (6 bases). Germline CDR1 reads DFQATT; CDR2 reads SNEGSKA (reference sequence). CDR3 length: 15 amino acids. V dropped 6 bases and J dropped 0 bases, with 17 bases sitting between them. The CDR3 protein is CSAKTGLFMNTEAFF. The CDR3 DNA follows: TGCAGTGCAAAGACAGGACTCTTTATGAACACTGAAGCTTTCTTT.

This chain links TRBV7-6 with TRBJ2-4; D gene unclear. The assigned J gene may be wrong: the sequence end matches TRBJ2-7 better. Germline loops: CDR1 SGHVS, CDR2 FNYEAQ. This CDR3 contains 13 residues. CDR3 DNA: TGTGCCAGCAGCTTAGCCCTTCACTACGAGCAGTACTTC. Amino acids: CASSLALHYEQYF.

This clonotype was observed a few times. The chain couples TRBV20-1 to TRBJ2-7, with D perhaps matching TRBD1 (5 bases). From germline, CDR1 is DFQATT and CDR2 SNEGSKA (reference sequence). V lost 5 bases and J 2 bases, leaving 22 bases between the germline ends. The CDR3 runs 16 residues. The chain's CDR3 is CSAPVLGQGGAYEQYF. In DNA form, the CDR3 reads TGCAGTGCTCCCGTCTTGGGTCAGGGTGGGGCCTACGAGCAGTACTTC.

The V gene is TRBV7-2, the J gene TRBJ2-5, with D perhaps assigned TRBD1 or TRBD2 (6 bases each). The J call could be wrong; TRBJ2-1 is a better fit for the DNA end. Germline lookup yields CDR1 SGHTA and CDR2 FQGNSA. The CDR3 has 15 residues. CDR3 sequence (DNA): TGTGCCAGCAGCCTCGGGGGCGGCAGTCAAGAGACCCAGTTCTTC. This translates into CASSLGGGSQETQFF.